This T cell receptor beta chain was captured by sequencing in a study of cytomegalovirus exposure and HLA in healthy donors. It was with 60 Vbeta and 13 Jbeta primers that the PCR ran. TCRdb's table, derived via immunoSEQ multiplex PCR, lists solely in-frame clones and lacks some. The sample yields approximately 120,000 clones, more than 60% seen once. Looked up from germline, CDR1 is SGHNT and CDR2 is YYREEE (reference sequence). The CDR3 spans 15 residues. The specimen was PBMCs. The chain links TRBV5-4 to TRBJ2-5, with TRBD2 matching over 7 bases. The J call may be incorrect, as the DNA end agrees better with TRBJ2-7. The receptor was derived from a woman aged 60-70 years in good health and CMV-seropositive. DNA of the CDR3: TGTGCCAGCAGCTTTAGTTTCGCTAGCGGCTACGAGCAGTACTTC. Protein sequence: CASSFSFASGYEQYF.